This T cell receptor (beta chain) was sequenced during a study of blood T cells in healthy people across ages. The authors ran a second PCR of about 7 to 11 cycles using a sample-barcoded 5' primer and a J-beta primer mix. Each cDNA molecule, via a template-switch adaptor with 12 random nucleotides, was tagged. From the 5' RACE reads, TCRdb called clonotypes with MiXCR, one entry per CDR3 protein. In the table there are over a million distinct CDR3 sequences, roughly a quarter of which are singletons. This clonotype has a single count. The antigen is unknown. CDR3 length: 14 residues. Germline CDR1 MDHEN, CDR2 SYDVKM. At least 6.5 million PBMCs were isolated per sample. Overall study results and limits: Diversity of TCR beta per million T cells declined in a roughly linear way with age.

The same data also contributed to another study, on T cells of mothers and their children. That work adds: Sample barcodes and 2-4 random nucleotides were added by the M1S primer of the second PCR.

This receptor was obtained from a girl aged 2 to 9 in good health. Sequencing was performed on blood. V and J are TRBV28 and TRBJ2-4; D call uncertain. TRBJ2-7 explains the end of the DNA better; the J call may be wrong. The CDR3 here is CASSQAGDQYEQYF. CDR3 bases: TGTGCCAGCAGCCAAGCCGGAGATCAATACGAGCAGTACTTC.